This T cell receptor (beta chain) came from a study of cytomegalovirus exposure and HLA in healthy donors. The CDR3 consists of 12 residues. Germline-derived CDR1 and CDR2 are MNHEY and SVGAGI. J was trimmed by 1 base and V by 10 bases; bases with no gene match: 3. PCR amplification relied on 60 Vbeta primers (plus 13 Jbeta primers). Here immunoSEQ multiplex PCR was the method, and the copy in TCRdb shows in-frame clones only, minus some. The table lists some 120,000 clones, 74% of them singletons, with 5.8% in the top ten. Overall study findings and caveats: Associated with HLA alleles at 0.05 false discovery rate in a later analysis were about 17,000 TCR beta sequences.

Worth noting for this clone: As yet, its antigen is unknown.

The TCR originated in a woman between 45 and 65 years old in good health and CMV-seropositive. The chain carries TRBV6-5 and TRBJ1-1, with 7 bases identical to TRBD1. The sequenced sample consisted of PBMCs. The CDR3 is CATNRGNTEAFF. CDR3 nucleotides: TGTGCCACTAACAGGGGGAACACTGAAGCTTTCTTT.